This is a list of T cell receptor beta chains from one sample in a study of persistence of HIV-infected CD4 T cells. Clones were read by immunoSEQ multiplex PCR, and TCRdb kept only the in-frame ones, dropping some. The sample yields about 15,000 clones, about 72% seen once. No antigen has been identified for these receptors. The sequencing here drew on CD4+ T cells sorted from PBMCs after approximately 19-hour stimulation, taken from a patient who received antiretroviral therapy. Receptors were obtained from an adult man with HIV who was CMV-seropositive. The CDR3 runs from the conserved cysteine through the conserved F or W. A D gene is named only where the DNA matches it firmly. Where a row states a size, it is once, few, many or the class of an expanded clone; other rows omit it.

d_gene	v_gene	abundance	j_gene	CDR3nt	CDR3aa
NA	TRBV6-5	once	TRBJ1-4	TGTGCCAGCAGTTACTCGAGTTTAGGGGGGGATGAAAAACTGTTTTTT	CASSYSSLGGDEKLFF
TRBD1	TRBV7-9	NA	TRBJ1-5	TGTGCCAGCAGCGTAGGGACAGCCATCGGCCAGCCCCAGCATTTT	CASSVGTAIGQPQHF
TRBD2	TRBV5-1	NA	TRBJ2-2	TGCGCCAGCAGCTTGGCTCCTTCTGGCGGGGGGGCCCTCGGGGAGCTGTTTTTT	CASSLAPSGGGALGELFF
TRBD1	TRBV4-2	NA	TRBJ1-5	TGTGCCAGCAGCTCGGACAGGTCGGGTCAGCCCCAGCATTTT	CASSSDRSGQPQHF
TRBD2	TRBV5-4	NA	TRBJ2-1	TGTGCCAGCAGCCCAACTAGCGGGGGGGCCTACAATGAGCAGTTCTTC	CASSPTSGGAYNEQFF
TRBD1	TRBV29-1	NA	TRBJ1-3	TGCAGCGCGCACAGGGGGCTTGGAAACACCATATATTTT	CSAHRGLGNTIYF
TRBD1	TRBV28	NA	TRBJ1-2	TGTGCCAGTGGGACAGACTATGGCTACACCTTC	CASGTDYGYTF
NA	TRBV2	medium-sized	TRBJ2-5	TGTGCCAGCAGTGCCGAGGGGAGAGAGACCCAGTACTTC	CASSAEGRETQYF
NA	TRBV3-1/TRBV3-2	NA	TRBJ2-7	TGTGCCAGCAGCCAAGCAGCCTACGAGCAGTACTTC	CASSQAAYEQYF
NA	TRBV9	NA	TRBJ2-6	TGTGCCAGCAGCGTAGCGCTCTCTGGGGCCAACGTCCTGACTTTC	CASSVALSGANVLTF
NA	TRBV18	few	TRBJ1-2	TGTGCCAGCTCACGCCCGGGAAACTATGGCTACACCTTC	CASSRPGNYGYTF
NA	TRBV9	once	TRBJ2-2	TGTGCCAGCAGCGTAGTCCAGGGCGCACCGAACACCGGGGAGCTGTTTTTT	CASSVVQGAPNTGELFF
TRBD1	TRBV6-5	NA	TRBJ1-5	TGTGCCAGCAGTTCACTGGACAGGGGAGGCAATCAGCCCCAGCATTTT	CASSSLDRGGNQPQHF
NA	TRBV12-3/TRBV12-4	NA	TRBJ2-2	TGTGCCAGCAGTTCATTTTGGGAGCTGTTTTTT	CASSSFWELFF
NA	TRBV23-1	NA	TRBJ1-2	TGCGCCAGCAGTCAGGGCACCTTC	CASSQGTF
NA	TRBV18	NA	TRBJ1-6	TGTGCCAGCTCACCACTGGTGGATTCACCCCTCCACTTT	CASSPLVDSPLHF
NA	TRBV6-5	NA	TRBJ1-1	TGTGCCAGCGGTCCCGGGAAGACTGACACTGAAGCTTTCTTT	CASGPGKTDTEAFF
NA	TRBV9	once	TRBJ2-3	TGTGCCAGCAGCGTGGGGACCAACCCTAGCACAGATACGCAGTATTTT	CASSVGTNPSTDTQYF
NA	TRBV7-3	NA	TRBJ2-3	TGTGCCAGCAGCTTAATTCCTAGCACAGATACGCAGTATTTT	CASSLIPSTDTQYF
TRBD1	TRBV6-5	once	TRBJ2-7	TGTGCCAGCAGTTACTCGGGACAGATCTACGAGCAGTACTTC	CASSYSGQIYEQYF
NA	TRBV10-1	NA	TRBJ2-2	TGCGCCAGCAGTGAGTCGCATACCGTGTACACCGGGGAGCTGTTTTTT	CASSESHTVYTGELFF
NA	TRBV7-9	NA	TRBJ1-2	TGTGCCAGCAGCTTTTACACAGGCGGCAACTATGGCTACACCTTC	CASSFYTGGNYGYTF
NA	TRBV2	once	TRBJ2-1	TGTGCCAGCAGGAGGGACCTAGGGGAGCAGTTCTTC	CASRRDLGEQFF
TRBD2	TRBV24-1	NA	TRBJ2-1	TGTGCCACCAGTGAGCCTGGCCCGACTAGCGGGGGCTACAATGAGCAGTTCTTC	CATSEPGPTSGGYNEQFF
NA	TRBV19	NA	TRBJ1-3	TGTGCCAGTAGTAAGAGGCACGGCTCTGGAAACACCATATATTTT	CASSKRHGSGNTIYF
NA	TRBV28	NA	TRBJ2-1	TGTGCCAGCAGCCCTGACTTATTCCCTTACAATGAGCAGTTCTTC	CASSPDLFPYNEQFF
NA	TRBV21-1	NA	TRBJ2-7	TGTGCCAGCAGCTTACCAGGGGCCTACGAGCAGTACTTC	CASSLPGAYEQYF
NA	TRBV9	NA	TRBJ1-5	TGTGCCAGCAGCGTAGGGTGGGGGGCCCAACATCAGCCCCAGCATTTT	CASSVGWGAQHQPQHF
NA	TRBV24-1	NA	TRBJ1-2	TGTGCCACCAGTGATAGAGACACCGGGACATGGGGAAGACGAAACTATGGCTACACCTTC	CATSDRDTGTWGRRNYGYTF
TRBD1	TRBV7-3	medium-sized	TRBJ1-2	TGTGCCAGCAGCCCCGGGGGGACAGGTTCAAGCTATGGCTACACCTTC	CASSPGGTGSSYGYTF
NA	TRBV6-5	NA	TRBJ1-5	TGTGCCAGCAACGGGGATCAGCCCCAGCATTTT	CASNGDQPQHF
TRBD1	TRBV4-2	NA	TRBJ2-3	TGTGCCAGCAGCCCTGGACAGGGGCCAGATACGCAGTATTTT	CASSPGQGPDTQYF
TRBD1	TRBV4-1	once	TRBJ1-5	TGCGCCAGCAGCCAAGACGGGACAGGGTATCAGCCCCAGCATTTT	CASSQDGTGYQPQHF
TRBD1	TRBV6-5	NA	TRBJ1-1	TGTGCCAGTCAGGGGGGGTTTACTGAAGCTTTCTTT	CASQGGFTEAFF
NA	TRBV20-1	NA	TRBJ1-3	TGCAGTGCTAGTGCCCTTGCAAACACCATATATTTT	CSASALANTIYF
TRBD2	TRBV28	NA	TRBJ2-7	TGTGCCAGCAGGGGCGGGGGGGCTGGAGAGCAGTACTTC	CASRGGGAGEQYF
NA	TRBV5-1	NA	TRBJ2-3	TGCGCCAGCAGCTTGGACCAGTATGATACGCAGTATTTT	CASSLDQYDTQYF
NA	TRBV7-2	NA	TRBJ1-3	TGTGCTGCGCGGAGGGGCCCTGGAAACACCATATATTTT	CAARRGPGNTIYF
NA	TRBV6-6	NA	TRBJ1-2	TGTGCCAGCAGTTACTCTCAGGGCTCCGGTGGCTACACCTTC	CASSYSQGSGGYTF
TRBD1	TRBV6-5	NA	TRBJ1-2	TGTGCCAGCTCCCCAGGGGGCTATGGCTACACCTTC	CASSPGGYGYTF
NA	TRBV19	NA	TRBJ1-5	TGTGCCAGTGGGGGAGGGATTGTTACTCAGCCCCAGCATTTT	CASGGGIVTQPQHF
TRBD1	TRBV10-1	NA	TRBJ2-1	TGCGCCAGCAGACCTTGGGACAGATACAATGAGCAGTTCTTC	CASRPWDRYNEQFF
NA	TRBV7-2	medium-sized	TRBJ2-3	TGTGCCAGCAGCTTAGTAAGGGGTTCCACAGATACGCAGTATTTT	CASSLVRGSTDTQYF
NA	TRBV28	few	TRBJ1-3	TGTGCCAGCACCCCAAACTCAGGCAACAACGGAAACACCATATATTTT	CASTPNSGNNGNTIYF
TRBD2	TRBV18	NA	TRBJ2-7	TGTGCCAGCTCACCCATTAGCGGGGGTACCTACGAGCAGTACTTC	CASSPISGGTYEQYF
TRBD2	TRBV11-3	few	TRBJ2-3	TGTGCCAGCAGCCTTAGCGGGGGTGCTAGCACAGATACGCAGTATTTT	CASSLSGGASTDTQYF
NA	TRBV14	NA	TRBJ1-6	TGTGCCAGCAGCAAGGGGGGCAATTCACCCCTCCACTTT	CASSKGGNSPLHF
NA	TRBV7-2	NA	TRBJ1-4	TGTGCCAGCAGCTTCGGGGATACAACTAATGAAAAACTGTTTTTT	CASSFGDTTNEKLFF
TRBD1	TRBV5-5	once	TRBJ2-2	TGTGCCAGCAGCACTGACAGGGATTTCGCCGGGGAGCTGTTTTTT	CASSTDRDFAGELFF
NA	TRBV19	NA	TRBJ2-6	TGTGCCAGTAAGTACAGACGGAACTCTGGGGCCAACGTCCTGACTTTC	CASKYRRNSGANVLTF
NA	TRBV9	NA	TRBJ2-2	TGTGCCAGCAGCGTAAGGCCCACTGGGGACGAGGGGGAGCTGTTTTTT	CASSVRPTGDEGELFF